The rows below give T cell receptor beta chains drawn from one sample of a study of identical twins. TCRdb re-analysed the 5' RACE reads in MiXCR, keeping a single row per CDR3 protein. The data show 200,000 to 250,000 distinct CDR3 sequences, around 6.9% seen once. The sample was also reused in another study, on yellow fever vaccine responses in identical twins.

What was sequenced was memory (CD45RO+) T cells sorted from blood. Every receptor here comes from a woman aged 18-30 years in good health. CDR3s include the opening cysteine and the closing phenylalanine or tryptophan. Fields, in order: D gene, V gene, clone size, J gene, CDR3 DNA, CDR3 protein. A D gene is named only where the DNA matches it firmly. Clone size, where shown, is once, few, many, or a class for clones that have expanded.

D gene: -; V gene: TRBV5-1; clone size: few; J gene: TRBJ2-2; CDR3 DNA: TGCGCCAGCAGACCAACTCCCCGCCTTGGGACCGGGGAGCTGTTTTTT; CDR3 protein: CASRPTPRLGTGELFF
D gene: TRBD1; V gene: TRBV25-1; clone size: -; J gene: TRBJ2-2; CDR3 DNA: TGTGCCAGCAAGGGACAGGGGAACACCGGGGAGCTGTTTTTT; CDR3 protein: CASKGQGNTGELFF
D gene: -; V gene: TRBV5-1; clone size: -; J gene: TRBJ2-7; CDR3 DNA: TGCGCCAGCAGCTTGGGGAACCACTACGAGCAGTACTTC; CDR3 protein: CASSLGNHYEQYF
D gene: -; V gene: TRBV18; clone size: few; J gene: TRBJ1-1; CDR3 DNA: TGTGCCAGCTCAGTCGGCGGGGATAGGGAAGCTTTCTTT; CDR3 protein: CASSVGGDREAFF
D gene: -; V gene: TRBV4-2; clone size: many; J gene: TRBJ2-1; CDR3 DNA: TGTGCCAGCAGCCAAGATATCAACCCCTCTGAGCAGTTCTTC; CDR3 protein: CASSQDINPSEQFF
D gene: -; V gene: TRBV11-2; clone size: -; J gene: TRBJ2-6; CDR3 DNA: TGTGCCACCTCCCCGGTGGGGTTGGATTCTGGGGCCAACGTCCTGACTTTC; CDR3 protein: CATSPVGLDSGANVLTF
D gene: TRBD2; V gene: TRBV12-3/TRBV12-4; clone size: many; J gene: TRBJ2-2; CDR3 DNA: TGTGCCAGCAGTCGGACTAGCGGCAGCACCGGGGAGCTGTTTTTT; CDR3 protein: CASSRTSGSTGELFF
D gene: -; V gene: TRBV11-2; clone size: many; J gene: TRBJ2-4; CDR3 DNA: TGTGCCAGCAGCCCTCTCGGGGACTTAAACATTCAGTACTTC; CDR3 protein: CASSPLGDLNIQYF
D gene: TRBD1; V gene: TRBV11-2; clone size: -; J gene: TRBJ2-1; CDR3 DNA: TGTGCCAGCAGCGCCGGACAGGGAGGTTACAATGAGCAGTTCTTC; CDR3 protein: CASSAGQGGYNEQFF
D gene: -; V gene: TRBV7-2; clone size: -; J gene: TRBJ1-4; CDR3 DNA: TGTGCCATCAGCCGTGGAATCGACGTCCTTAATGAAAAACTGTTTTTT; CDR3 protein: CAISRGIDVLNEKLFF
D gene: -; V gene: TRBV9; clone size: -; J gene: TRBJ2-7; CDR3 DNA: TGTGCCAGCAGCGACGGACCTTGGGACGAGCAGTACTTC; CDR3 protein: CASSDGPWDEQYF
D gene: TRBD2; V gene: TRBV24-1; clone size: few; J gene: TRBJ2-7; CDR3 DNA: TGTGCCACCAGCTCTACGACTAGCGGGAACCTCTACGAGCAGTACTTC; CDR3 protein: CATSSTTSGNLYEQYF
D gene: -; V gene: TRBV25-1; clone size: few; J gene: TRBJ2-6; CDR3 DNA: TGTGCCAGCCTTCGAGGTGGGGCCAACGTCCTGACTTTC; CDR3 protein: CASLRGGANVLTF
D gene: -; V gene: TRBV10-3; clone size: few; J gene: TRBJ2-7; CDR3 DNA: TGTGCCATCGGGTCAGGGAAGAGGTACGAGCAGTACTTC; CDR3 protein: CAIGSGKRYEQYF
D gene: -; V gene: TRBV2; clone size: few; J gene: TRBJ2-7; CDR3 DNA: TGTGCCAGCAGGCGGGTACTGGGGATCTACGAGCAGTACTTC; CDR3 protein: CASRRVLGIYEQYF
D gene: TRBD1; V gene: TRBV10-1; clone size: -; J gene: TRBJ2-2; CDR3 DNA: TGCGCCAGCAGTGTAGAAGGGACAGGGGACACCGGGGAGCTGTTTTTT; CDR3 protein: CASSVEGTGDTGELFF
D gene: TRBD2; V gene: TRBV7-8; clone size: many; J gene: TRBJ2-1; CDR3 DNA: TGTGCCAGCAGCGGGGGACTAGCGGGGGGGTACAATGAGCAGTTCTTC; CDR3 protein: CASSGGLAGGYNEQFF
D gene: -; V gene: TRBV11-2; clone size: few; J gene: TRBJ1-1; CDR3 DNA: TGTGCCAGCAGCTTAGGGGGGGGACGGACGAACACTGAAGCTTTCTTT; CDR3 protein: CASSLGGGRTNTEAFF
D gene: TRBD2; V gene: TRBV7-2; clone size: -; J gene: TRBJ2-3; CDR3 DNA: TGTGCCAGCAGAAAGTCTAGCGGGGGGGCTCGCACAGATACGCAGTATTTT; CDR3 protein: CASRKSSGGARTDTQYF
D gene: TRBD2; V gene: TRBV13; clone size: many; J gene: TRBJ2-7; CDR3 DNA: TGTGCCAGCAGCATGAGACTAGCCCGAGGCTACGAGCAGTACTTC; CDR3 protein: CASSMRLARGYEQYF
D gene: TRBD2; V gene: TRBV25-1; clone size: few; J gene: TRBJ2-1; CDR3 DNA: TGTGCCAGCGGTTGGGGGGGGACTAGCGAGGGCAATGAGCAGTTCTTC; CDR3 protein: CASGWGGTSEGNEQFF
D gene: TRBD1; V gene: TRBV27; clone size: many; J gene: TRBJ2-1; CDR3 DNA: TGTGCCAGCAGTTTATGGGGACAGGGGCAAGAGCAGTTCTTC; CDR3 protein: CASSLWGQGQEQFF
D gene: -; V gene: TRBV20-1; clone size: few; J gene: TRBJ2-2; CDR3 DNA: TGCAGTGCAGACGACTCCTTGAACACCGGGGAGCTGTTTTTT; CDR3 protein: CSADDSLNTGELFF
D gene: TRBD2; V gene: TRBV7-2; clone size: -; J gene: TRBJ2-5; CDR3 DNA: TGTGCCAGCAGCTTAGCTAGCGGGAGGGCCGGAGAGACCCAGTACTTC; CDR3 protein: CASSLASGRAGETQYF
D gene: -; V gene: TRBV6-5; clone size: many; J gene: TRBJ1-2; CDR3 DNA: TGTGCCAGCAGTTACTCGGGCAGGAGCTATGGCTACACCTTC; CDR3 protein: CASSYSGRSYGYTF
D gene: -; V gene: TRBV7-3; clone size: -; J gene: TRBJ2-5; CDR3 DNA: TGTGCCATCAGCCGAACGGGGAACCAAGAGACCCAGTACTTC; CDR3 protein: CAISRTGNQETQYF
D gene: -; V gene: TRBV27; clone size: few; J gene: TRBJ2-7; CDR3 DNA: TGTGCCAGCAGCCGGGAGCTTCGGTCCTACGAGCAGTACTTC; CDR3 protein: CASSRELRSYEQYF
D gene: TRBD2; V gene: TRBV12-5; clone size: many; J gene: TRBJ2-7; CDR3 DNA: TGTGCTAGTGGTTTGGGTCCTAGCGGGATCTCCTACGAGCAGTACTTC; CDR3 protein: CASGLGPSGISYEQYF
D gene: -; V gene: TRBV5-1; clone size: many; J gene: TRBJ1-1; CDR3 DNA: TGCGCCAGCAGCTTGGCTGGGGGGTCGCACCCTGAAGCTTTCTTT; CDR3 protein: CASSLAGGSHPEAFF
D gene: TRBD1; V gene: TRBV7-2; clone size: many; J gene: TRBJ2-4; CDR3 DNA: TGTGCCAGCAGCTTAGGGGACAGGGGGCAGTTGGCCATTCAGTACTTC; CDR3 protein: CASSLGDRGQLAIQYF